The text below deals with one T cell receptor (beta chain). Antigen specificity is unknown. This entry is derived from a study of T-cell memory formation after mild COVID-19. For the study at large: TCR clusters mostly belonged to single donors.

Study-wide findings and caveats: Pre-infection memory showed some responding clones, and this suggested that cross-reactive memory joined. Whereas later expanders leaned CD4+, clones contracting day 15 to 85 showed a balanced CD4/CD8 makeup.

V was pared by 3 bases and J by 5 bases, with 9 bases of the junction left unmatched. Germline V gene lookup returns CDR1 MGHRA and CDR2 YSYEKL. The CDR3 extends over 15 amino acids. TCRalpha and TCRbeta libraries used 5'RACE with constant-segment primers and UMIs. TCRdb recomputed calls from the 5' RACE reads with MiXCR, one row per CDR3 protein. The sample includes under 250,000 distinct CDR3 sequences, 15% of them seen just once. V gene TRBV4-1 combines with J gene TRBJ2-7; 8 nucleotides match TRBD1. The receptor comes from an adult woman who had mild COVID-19 (a few samples of this study predate the infection). Cell type and time point are not known. Sequences were obtained from PBMCs or a T cell subset sorted from them (not recorded which). The CDR3 sequence is CASSQRTGPPNEQYF. CDR3 nucleotide sequence: TGCGCCAGCAGCCAGCGGACAGGGCCACCCAACGAGCAGTACTTC.